This T cell receptor (beta chain) originates from a study of CD8 T cells in ankylosing spondylitis. Quantitative 5'-RACE with molecular barcodes generated TCR beta libraries. TCRdb fed the 5' RACE reads into MiXCR, producing one record per CDR3 protein. The sample contains about 700,000 distinct CDR3 sequences, roughly 20% of which appear only once. Findings and limits, study-wide: Reportedly, matched ankylosing spondylitis synovial fluid was significantly enriched for disease-linked clones. Roughly eight highly homologous variants formed a TCR beta motif that appeared characteristic of ankylosing spondylitis blood.

To note about this clonotype: Its cognate antigen is unknown.

Germline CDR1 is SGHRS and CDR2 is YFSETQ. This CDR3 has 14 amino acids. Trimming cost V 6 bases and J 1 base; bases outside gene matches: 6. The receptor was isolated from a male donor with ankylosing spondylitis. The V gene is TRBV5-1, the J gene TRBJ1-1, with 7 bases matching TRBD1. Sample: blood, either unsorted or a sorted T cell fraction (not recorded which). CDR3 DNA sequence: TGCGCCAGCACTGGACAGGAGAGGAACACTGAAGCTTTCTTT. It specifies CASTGQERNTEAFF. Together with reference TRBV5-1 and TRBJ1-1, the CDR3 gives the full variable domain: KAGVTQTPRYLIKTRGQQVTLSCSPISGHRSVSWYQQTPGQGLQFLFEYFSETQRNKGNFPGRFSGRQFSNSRSEMNVSTLELGDSALYLCASTGQERNTEAFFGQGTRLTVV.